The 20 T cell receptor beta chains below come from one sample, sequenced in a study of blood T cell repertoires in COVID-19 (dated by TCRdb to between 2020 and 2021). Receptor amplification or capture employed the immunoSEQ multiplex PCR assay. TCRdb stores this immuneACCESS table with in-frame sequences only. Part of the clones is absent; in the studies checked, under half of the shortfall reflects unresolved V genes, and no reason is known for the rest. This sample has around 200,000 clones in its table, and approximately 90% of those were observed once. The ten largest clones add up to around 2.7% of the sample. Sequencing used PBMCs or T cells enriched from blood (not recorded which). These receptors all stem from a woman in her twenties or thirties who had recovered from COVID-19.

V and J are TRBV29-1 and TRBJ1-1; unclear D gene. The CDR3 length is 13 residues. The V gene's germline CDR1 is SQVTM and CDR2 ANQGSEA. V was shortened by 6 bases and J by 0 bases, with 11 bases between the two germline ends. Here the CDR3 DNA reads TGCAGCGTCGGAGACGGCATGAACACTGAAGCTTTCTTT. As protein: CSVGDGMNTEAFF.

The chain recombines TRBV27 with TRBJ1-5, with unresolved D. The CDR3 is 10 residues long. In germline, CDR1 is MNHEY, CDR2 SMNVEV (reference sequence). The germline V and J ends were trimmed by 8 bases and 6 bases, with 5 bases remaining between them. In nucleotides, the CDR3 is TGTGCCAGCGGGCGTCAGCCCCAGCATTTT. Its protein product is CASGRQPQHF.

The chain has TRBV19 and TRBJ1-5; 7 nucleotides line up with TRBD1. This CDR3 spans 14 amino acids. Unmatched junction bases numbered 5, after V lost 5 bases and J lost 4 bases. Germline loops: CDR1 LNHDA, CDR2 SQIVND (reference sequence). In DNA form, the CDR3 reads TGTGCCAGTAGTTACACAGGGGTAAATCAGCCCCAGCATTTT. It codes for CASSYTGVNQPQHF.

There are a few counts of this clone. The chain joins TRBV6-1 to TRBJ2-3; 7 positions match TRBD2. The V segment lost 1 base and the J segment 4 bases; nucleotides outside the gene matches: 5. Germline V gene lookup returns CDR1 MNHNS and CDR2 SASEGT. The CDR3 covers 15 residues. CDR3 residues: CASSEVSGVPDTQYF. The CDR3 DNA reads TGTGCCAGCAGTGAAGTGAGCGGGGTACCAGATACGCAGTATTTT.

The chain carries TRBV19 and TRBJ1-3; no firm D call. V was clipped by 2 bases and J by 0 bases, with 11 bases between them. The CDR3 sequence is 16 residues long. In germline, CDR1 is LNHDA, CDR2 SQIVND (reference sequence). CDR3 coding DNA: TGTGCCAGTAGTATACCCCAGGTCTTCTCTGGAAACACCATATATTTT. This gives the protein CASSIPQVFSGNTIYF. Drawing the rest from reference TRBV19 and TRBJ1-3, the complete variable domain is DGGITQSPKYLFRKEGQNVTLSCEQNLNHDAMYWYRQDPGQGLRLIYYSQIVNDFQKGDIAEGYSVSREKKESFPLTVTSAQKNPTAFYLCASSIPQVFSGNTIYFGEGSWLTVV.

A single count supports this clone. The V call is TRBV5-1, the J call TRBJ1-1; 7 bases are shared with TRBD1. V was pared by 4 bases and J by 11 bases, with 14 bases of the junction left unmatched. Germline V gene data show CDR1 as SGHRS and CDR2 as YFSETQ. CDR3 length equals 14 residues. CDR3 residues: CASSPQTGTVNAFF. CDR3 DNA sequence: TGCGCCAGCAGCCCCCAGACAGGGACCGTGAACGCTTTCTTT.

The chain uses TRBV18 and TRBJ1-4; 7 bases line up with TRBD1. Per germline, CDR1 KGHSH and CDR2 LQKENI. The V segment lost 2 bases and the J segment 8 bases; nucleotides outside the gene matches: 11. The CDR3 has 16 amino acids. The DNA for the CDR3 is TGTGCCAGCTCACCAGGCACACAGGGGATTGGGGAAAAACTGTTTTTT. Translating gives CASSPGTQGIGEKLFF.

This chain connects TRBV10-1 to TRBJ1-4, with 9 bases fitting TRBD1. After removal of 6 bases from V and 4 bases from J, the junction contained 9 bases not matched to a gene. The CDR3 extends over 16 amino acids. In germline, CDR1 is WNHNN, CDR2 SYGVQD (reference sequence). The CDR3: CASSLCRDRDNEKLFF. CDR3 DNA sequence: TGCGCCAGCAGCCTCTGTCGGGACAGGGATAATGAAAAACTGTTTTTT.

The chain has TRBV4-1 and TRBJ1-1; 10 bases fit TRBD1. Per germline, CDR1 MGHRA and CDR2 YSYEKL. The CDR3 loop spans 16 amino acids. Trimming removed 1 base from V and 2 bases from J; junction bases left unmatched: 4. CDR3 in DNA: TGCGCCAGCAGCCAAGGGGACAGGGGCTTTAACACTGAAGCTTTCTTT. Protein product: CASSQGDRGFNTEAFF.

This clone came up once. The V call is TRBV19, the J call TRBJ1-1; D perhaps matches TRBD1 (5 bases). The germline gives CDR1 LNHDA, CDR2 SQIVND (reference sequence). With 7 bases removed from V and 7 bases from J, the gap between germline ends came to 10 bases. The CDR3 is 11 residues long. CDR3 coding DNA: TGTGCCAGTACCCGGACAAGTGAAGCTTTCTTT. Translating gives CASTRTSEAFF.

The V and J genes are TRBV7-8 and TRBJ2-5; D is unclear. There are 13 residues in the CDR3. CDR1 SGHVS and CDR2 FQNEAQ come from the germline V gene. V was cut by 1 base and J by 1 base, with 4 bases left in between. CDR3 DNA: TGTGCCAGCAGCTTAGGACTCCAAGAGACCCAGTACTTC. As protein: CASSLGLQETQYF.

This clone was detected once. The V and J genes are TRBV29-1 and TRBJ2-1; D is perhaps TRBD1 (6 bases). The CDR3 length is 13 residues. Trimming stripped 5 bases from V and 3 bases from J, with 11 bases between. Germline loops: CDR1 SQVTM, CDR2 ANQGSEA. In DNA form, the CDR3 reads TGCAGCGTTCAGGGGATCGGCTACAATGAGCAGTTCTTC. It encodes CSVQGIGYNEQFF.

The table lists this clone with a count of one. This rearrangement joins TRBV4-2 to TRBJ2-7; D possibly corresponds to TRBD2 (6 bases). The length of the CDR3 is 15 residues. Germline V gene sequence: CDR1 LGHNA, CDR2 YNFKEQ. The germline V and J ends were trimmed by 8 bases and 3 bases, with 20 bases remaining between them. Here the CDR3 DNA reads TGTGCCAGCGCCGCCTCGGAGGGGACTGTCTACGAGCAGTACTTC. This codes for CASAASEGTVYEQYF.

This clone was observed once. The rearrangement uses TRBV24-1 and TRBJ1-5; D ambiguous. The germline gives CDR1 KGHDR, CDR2 SFDVKD. This CDR3 has 14 amino acids. Between the trimmed V and J ends, which lost 3 bases and 5 bases, there was a span of 10 bases. CDR3 residues: CATSDLDTDQPQHF. Written as DNA, the CDR3 is TGTGCCACCAGTGATCTTGACACCGATCAGCCCCAGCATTTT.

The gene calls are TRBV14 and TRBJ1-2, with a possible D match to TRBD1 (5 bases). V was pared by 0 bases and J by 6 bases, with 14 bases between. This CDR3 comprises 15 residues. Germline values: CDR1 SGHDN, CDR2 FVKESK. The CDR3 DNA follows: TGTGCCAGCAGCCAAGAGTTTGGGAGGGGTCATGGCTACACCTTC. Its translation is CASSQEFGRGHGYTF.

The V gene is TRBV3-1 (or the pseudogene TRBV3-2), the J gene TRBJ1-3, with TRBD1 matching over 9 bases. In germline, CDR1 is LGHDT, CDR2 YNNKEL (reference sequence). Trimming at V came to 0 bases and at J to 3 bases, leaving 6 bases not matched to a gene. The CDR3 runs 17 residues. This CDR3 is CASSQEARTGDGNTIYF. CDR3 in DNA: TGTGCCAGCAGCCAAGAAGCTCGGACAGGGGATGGAAACACCATATATTTT.

This chain links TRBV7-2 with TRBJ2-2, with 16 bases fitting TRBD2. With 6 bases clipped from V and 6 bases from J, the junction kept 10 bases outside the gene matches. CDR1 and CDR2 (germline): SGHTA, FQGNSA. The CDR3 sequence is 18 residues long. For the CDR3, the DNA is TGTGCCAGCAGACTACCGGGACTAGCGGGGGGGAAGTCCGGGGAGCTGTTTTTT. Translated: CASRLPGLAGGKSGELFF. The full variable domain, its missing parts supplied by reference TRBV7-2 and TRBJ2-2, is GAGVSQSPSNKVTEKGKDVELRCDPISGHTALYWYRQSLGQGLEFLIYFQGNSAPDKSGLPSDRFSAERTGGSVSTLTIQRTQQEDSAVYLCASRLPGLAGGKSGELFFGEGSRLTVL.

The chain uses TRBV27 and TRBJ2-5; a possible D gene is TRBD2 (5 bases). The CDR3 has 14 amino acids. The germline V gene has CDR1 MNHEY and CDR2 SMNVEV (reference sequence). Trimming shortened V by 3 bases and J by 4 bases, and 12 bases separated the two germline ends. CDR3 region: CASSFGRGGETQYF. In nucleotides, the CDR3 is TGTGCCAGCAGTTTCGGACGGGGTGGAGAGACCCAGTACTTC.

The genes are TRBV3-1 (or the pseudogene TRBV3-2) and TRBJ1-4, with D perhaps matching TRBD1 (6 bases). Germline-derived CDR1 and CDR2 are LGHDT and YNNKEL (reference sequence). CDR3 size: 15 residues. Trimming left V 0 bases short and J 8 bases short, with 13 bases between. CDR3 residues: CASSQDRRGFEKLFF. The CDR3 DNA follows: TGTGCCAGCAGCCAAGATCGCAGGGGCTTCGAAAAACTGTTTTTT.

J is TRBJ2-4 and V is TRBV5-1; 7 nucleotides match TRBD2. The germline V gene encodes CDR1 SGHRS and CDR2 YFSETQ. The CDR3 extends over 17 amino acids. The V segment lost 4 bases and the J segment 3 bases; nucleotides outside the gene matches: 13. The CDR3 coding sequence is TGCGCCAGCAGCGACCGTGAAGGCCCGGGGGGCAAAAACATTCAGTACTTC. Translation: CASSDREGPGGKNIQYF.